This entry lists 7 T cell receptor beta chains sequenced from one sample in a study of blood T cell repertoires in COVID-19 (TCRdb year 2020). Receptor amplification or capture employed the immunoSEQ multiplex PCR assay. Entries here come from immuneACCESS through TCRdb and include only in-frame sequences with V and J called. Some clones fail to appear in such tables; in the studies checked, an unresolved V gene covers under half of the shortfall, and the cause of the remainder is unknown. The sample records almost 350,000 clones, roughly 90% of which are singletons. The ten most abundant clones make up 1% of the sample. Source material: PBMCs or T cells enriched from blood (not recorded which). All receptors derive from a woman aged 25-40 years who had been exposed to COVID-19.

The CDR3 here is CASSLTISRGDTQYF. CDR3 bases: TGCGCCAGCAGCTTGACCATTTCGCGGGGAGATACGCAGTATTTT. The V and J genes are TRBV5-1 and TRBJ2-3; a weak D match, TRBD2 (6 bases). The germline CDR1 and CDR2 sequences are SGHRS and YFSETQ. V lost 1 base to trimming and J lost 5 bases, with 14 bases between them. There are 15 residues in the CDR3.

This chain connects TRBV9 to TRBJ1-2, with a tentative D call TRBD1 (6 bases). V was trimmed by 0 bases and J by 5 bases, leaving 11 bases between them. CDR1 is SGDLS and CDR2 is YYNGEE in the germline V gene. The CDR3 is made up of 14 amino acids. For the CDR3, the DNA is TGTGCCAGCAGCGTAGACGGGACAAGTTATGGCTACACCTTC. It encodes CASSVDGTSYGYTF.

The rearrangement links TRBV5-1 to TRBJ2-3; D gene unclear. Germline CDR1 is SGHRS and CDR2 is YFSETQ. Deletions cut 4 bases from V and 0 bases from J, with 9 bases between. The CDR3 extends over 14 amino acids. The CDR3 nucleotides are TGCGCCAGCAGCCCCCCCCAAAGCACAGATACGCAGTATTTT. It codes for CASSPPQSTDTQYF.

The chain couples TRBV2 to TRBJ2-5, with 7 positions matching TRBD2. CDR1 and CDR2 from the germline V gene are SNHLY and FYNNEI. The CDR3 spans 14 residues. V lost 3 bases, J lost 5 bases, and 6 bases stayed unmatched. This chain's CDR3 is CASSETRGTETQYF. The CDR3 region has the DNA TGTGCCAGCAGTGAGACGCGGGGGACCGAGACCCAGTACTTC.

The rearrangement joins TRBV5-6 to TRBJ2-3, with D possibly being TRBD2 (6 bases). Germline V gene data show CDR1 as SGHDT and CDR2 as YYEEEE. CDR3 length: 15 residues. The germline V and J ends were trimmed by 4 bases and 4 bases, with 16 bases remaining between them. CDR3 DNA sequence: TGTGCCAGCAGCGGGGTGGAGGGCCTCGCAGATACGCAGTATTTT. Amino acids: CASSGVEGLADTQYF.

The rearrangement uses TRBV28 and TRBJ1-2; D is unresolved. This CDR3 region has 17 residues. The ends were cut back, 6 bases at V and 3 bases at J, with 23 bases in the middle. Germline-derived CDR1 and CDR2 are MDHEN and SYDVKM. The DNA for the CDR3 is TGTGCCAGCAGCTCCTCATGGAGCGCCGGGAGGTACTATGGCTACACCTTC. This codes for CASSSSWSAGRYYGYTF.

The chain links TRBV21-1 to TRBJ2-3; TRBD2 reflects the table's D call only, with no check against the DNA. TRBV21-1 is labeled a pseudogene. The CDR3 totals 12 residues. The CDR3 coding sequence is TGTGCCAGCAGCCCCGAGGCAGATACGCAGTATTTT. Residues: CASSPEADTQYF.